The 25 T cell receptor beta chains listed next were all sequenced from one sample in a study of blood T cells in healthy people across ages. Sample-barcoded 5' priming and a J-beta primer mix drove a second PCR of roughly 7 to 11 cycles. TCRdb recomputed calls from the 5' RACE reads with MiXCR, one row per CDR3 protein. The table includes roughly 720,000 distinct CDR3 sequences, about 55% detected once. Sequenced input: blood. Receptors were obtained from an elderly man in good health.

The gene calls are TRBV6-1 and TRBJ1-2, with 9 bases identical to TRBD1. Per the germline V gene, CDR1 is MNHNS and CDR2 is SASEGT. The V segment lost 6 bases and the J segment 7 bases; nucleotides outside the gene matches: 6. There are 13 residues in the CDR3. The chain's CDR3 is CASSPDRGGGYTF. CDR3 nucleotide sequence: TGTGCCAGCAGCCCGGACAGGGGCGGTGGCTACACCTTC.

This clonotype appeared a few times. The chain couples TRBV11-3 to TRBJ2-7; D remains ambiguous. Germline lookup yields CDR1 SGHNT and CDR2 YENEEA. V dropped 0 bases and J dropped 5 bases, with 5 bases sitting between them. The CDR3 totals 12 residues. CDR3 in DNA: TGTGCCAGCAGCTTAGATGGGGACGAGCAGTACTTC. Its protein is CASSLDGDEQYF.

DNA of the CDR3: TGCAGTGCTAGAGACGCGGGGGCACAGGGGACTCGAGGCTACACCTTC. Protein sequence: CSARDAGAQGTRGYTF. The chain carries TRBV20-1 and TRBJ1-2; 7 bases are shared with TRBD1. The germline CDR1 and CDR2 sequences are DFQATT and SNEGSKA (reference sequence). V was pared by 0 bases and J by 8 bases, with 15 bases of the junction left unmatched. The CDR3 has 16 amino acids.

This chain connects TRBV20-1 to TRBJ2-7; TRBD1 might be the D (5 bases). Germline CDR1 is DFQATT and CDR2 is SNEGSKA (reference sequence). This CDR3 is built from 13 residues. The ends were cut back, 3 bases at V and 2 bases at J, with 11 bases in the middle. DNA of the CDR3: TGCAGTGCTAGGACCACAGGTGCCTACGAGCAGTACTTC. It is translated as CSARTTGAYEQYF.

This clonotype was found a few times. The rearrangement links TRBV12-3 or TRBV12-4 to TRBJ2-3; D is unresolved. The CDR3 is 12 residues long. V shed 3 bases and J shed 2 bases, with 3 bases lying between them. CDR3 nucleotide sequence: TGTGCCAGCAGTTTTTTCACAGATACGCAGTATTTT. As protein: CASSFFTDTQYF.

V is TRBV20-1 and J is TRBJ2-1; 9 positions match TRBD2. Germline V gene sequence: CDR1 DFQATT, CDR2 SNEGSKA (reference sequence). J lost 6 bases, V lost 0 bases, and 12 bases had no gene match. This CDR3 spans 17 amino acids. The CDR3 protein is CSARDSKRGGRANEQFF. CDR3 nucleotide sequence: TGCAGTGCTAGAGATTCGAAGAGGGGCGGGAGGGCCAATGAGCAGTTCTTC.

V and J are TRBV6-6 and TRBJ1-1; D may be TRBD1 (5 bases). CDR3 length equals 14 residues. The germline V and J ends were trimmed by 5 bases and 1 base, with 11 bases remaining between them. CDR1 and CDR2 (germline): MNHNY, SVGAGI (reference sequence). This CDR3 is CASSRGDPNTEAFF. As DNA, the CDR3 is TGTGCCAGCAGTCGGGGGGACCCGAACACTGAAGCTTTCTTT.

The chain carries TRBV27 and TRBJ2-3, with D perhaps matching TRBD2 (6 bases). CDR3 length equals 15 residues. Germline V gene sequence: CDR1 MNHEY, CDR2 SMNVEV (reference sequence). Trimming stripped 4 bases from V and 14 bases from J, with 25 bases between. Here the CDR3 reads CASSSWSGILADAYF. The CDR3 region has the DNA TGTGCCAGCAGTTCGTGGAGTGGGATACTAGCAGACGCGTATTTT.

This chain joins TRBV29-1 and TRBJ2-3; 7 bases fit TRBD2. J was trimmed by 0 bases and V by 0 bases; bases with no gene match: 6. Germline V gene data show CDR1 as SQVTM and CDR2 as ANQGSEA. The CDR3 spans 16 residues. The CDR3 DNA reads TGCAGCGTTGAAGATTACCAGCGGGGAAGCACAGATACGCAGTATTTT. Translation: CSVEDYQRGSTDTQYF.

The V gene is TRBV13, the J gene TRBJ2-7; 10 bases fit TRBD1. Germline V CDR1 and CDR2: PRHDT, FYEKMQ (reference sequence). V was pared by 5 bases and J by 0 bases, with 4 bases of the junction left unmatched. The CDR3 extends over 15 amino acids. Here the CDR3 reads CASSEGQGGSYEQYF. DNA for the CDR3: TGTGCCAGCAGCGAAGGACAGGGGGGCTCCTACGAGCAGTACTTC.

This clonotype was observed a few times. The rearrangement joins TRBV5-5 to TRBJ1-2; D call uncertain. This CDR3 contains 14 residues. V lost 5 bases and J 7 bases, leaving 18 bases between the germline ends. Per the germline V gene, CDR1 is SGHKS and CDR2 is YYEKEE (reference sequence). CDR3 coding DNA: TGTGCCAGCAGGACTACCGGTGGTTCAGCTGGCTACACCTTC. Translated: CASRTTGGSAGYTF.

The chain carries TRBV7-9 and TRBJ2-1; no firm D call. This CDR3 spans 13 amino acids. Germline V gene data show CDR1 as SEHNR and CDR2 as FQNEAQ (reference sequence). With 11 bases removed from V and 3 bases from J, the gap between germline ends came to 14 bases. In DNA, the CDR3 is TGTGCCGTTCTCGGCCTCCTCTACAATGAGCAGTTCTTC. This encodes CAVLGLLYNEQFF.

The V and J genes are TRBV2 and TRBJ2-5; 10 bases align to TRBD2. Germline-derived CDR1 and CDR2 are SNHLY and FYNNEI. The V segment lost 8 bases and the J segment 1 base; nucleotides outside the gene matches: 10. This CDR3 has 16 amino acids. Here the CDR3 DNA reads TGTGCCAGCGTTCGACCCGGGACTAGCGTCCAAGAGACCCAGTACTTC. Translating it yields CASVRPGTSVQETQYF.

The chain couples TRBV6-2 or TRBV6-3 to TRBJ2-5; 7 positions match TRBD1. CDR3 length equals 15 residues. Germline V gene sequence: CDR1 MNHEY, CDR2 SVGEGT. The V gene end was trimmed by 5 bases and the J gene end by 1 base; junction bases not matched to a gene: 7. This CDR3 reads CASSPLDRPQETQYF. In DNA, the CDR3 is TGTGCCAGCAGTCCCCTGGACAGGCCCCAAGAGACCCAGTACTTC.

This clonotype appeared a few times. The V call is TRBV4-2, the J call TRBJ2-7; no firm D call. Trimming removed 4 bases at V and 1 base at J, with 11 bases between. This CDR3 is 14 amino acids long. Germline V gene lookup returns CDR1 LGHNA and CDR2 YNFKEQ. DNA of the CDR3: TGTGCCAGCAGCCCCCGCCCGGGTTCCTACGAGCAGTACTTC. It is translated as CASSPRPGSYEQYF.

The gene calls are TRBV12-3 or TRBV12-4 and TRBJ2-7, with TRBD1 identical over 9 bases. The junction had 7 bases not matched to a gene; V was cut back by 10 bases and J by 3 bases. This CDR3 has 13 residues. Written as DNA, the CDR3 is TGTGCCACCGGACAGGGGAGGGGCTACGAGCAGTACTTC. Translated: CATGQGRGYEQYF.

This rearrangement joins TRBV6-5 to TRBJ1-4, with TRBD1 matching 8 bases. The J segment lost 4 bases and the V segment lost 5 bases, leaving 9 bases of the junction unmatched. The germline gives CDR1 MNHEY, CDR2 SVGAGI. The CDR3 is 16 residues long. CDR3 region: CASSRVRGLGNEKLFF. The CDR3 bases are TGTGCCAGCAGTAGGGTCAGGGGGCTTGGTAATGAAAAACTGTTTTTT.

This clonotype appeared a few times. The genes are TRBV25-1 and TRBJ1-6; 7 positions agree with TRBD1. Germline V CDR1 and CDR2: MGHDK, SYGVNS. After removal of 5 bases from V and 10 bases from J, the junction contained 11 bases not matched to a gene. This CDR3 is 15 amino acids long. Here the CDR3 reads CASSPPGTVRSPLHF. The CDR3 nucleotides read TGTGCCAGCAGTCCTCCCGGGACAGTAAGATCACCCCTCCACTTT. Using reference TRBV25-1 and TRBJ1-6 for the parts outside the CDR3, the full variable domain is EADIYQTPRYLVIGTGKKITLECSQTMGHDKMYWYQQDPGMELHLIHYSYGVNSTEKGDLSSESTVSRIRTEHFPLTLESARPSHTSQYLCASSPPGTVRSPLHFGNGTRLTVT.

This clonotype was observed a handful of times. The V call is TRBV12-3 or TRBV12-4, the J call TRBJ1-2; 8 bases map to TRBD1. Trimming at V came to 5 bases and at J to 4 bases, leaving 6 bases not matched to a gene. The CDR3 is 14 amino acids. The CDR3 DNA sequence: TGTGCCAGCAGTCCCAGGACAGGGATCTATGGCTACACCTTC. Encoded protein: CASSPRTGIYGYTF.

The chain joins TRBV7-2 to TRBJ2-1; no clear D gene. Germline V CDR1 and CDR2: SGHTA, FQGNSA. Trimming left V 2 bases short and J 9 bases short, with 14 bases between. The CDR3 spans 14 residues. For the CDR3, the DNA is TGTGCCAGCAGCTTAATTCCTGGAGCTGCTGAGCAGTTCTTC. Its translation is CASSLIPGAAEQFF.

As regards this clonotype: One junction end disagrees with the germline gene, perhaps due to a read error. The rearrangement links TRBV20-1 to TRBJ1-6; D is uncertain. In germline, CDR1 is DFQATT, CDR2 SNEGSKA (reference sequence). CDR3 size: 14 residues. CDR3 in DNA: TGCAGTGCTCCACACCCCTCCTATAATTCACCCCCCCACTTT. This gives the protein CSAPHPSYNSPPHF.

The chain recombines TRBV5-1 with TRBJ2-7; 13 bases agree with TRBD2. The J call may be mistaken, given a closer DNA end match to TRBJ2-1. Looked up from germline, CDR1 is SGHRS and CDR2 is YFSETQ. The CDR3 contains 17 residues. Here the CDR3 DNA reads TGCGCCAGCAGCTTGGTGACTAGCGGGAGGAGTGGGAATGAGCAGTTCTTC. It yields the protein CASSLVTSGRSGNEQFF.

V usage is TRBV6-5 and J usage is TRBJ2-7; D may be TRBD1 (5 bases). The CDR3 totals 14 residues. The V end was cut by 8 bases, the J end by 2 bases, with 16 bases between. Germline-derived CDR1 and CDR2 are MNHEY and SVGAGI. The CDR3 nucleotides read TGTGCCAGCGGGAAGTCAGGGCCCCCCTACGAGCAGTACTTC. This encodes CASGKSGPPYEQYF.

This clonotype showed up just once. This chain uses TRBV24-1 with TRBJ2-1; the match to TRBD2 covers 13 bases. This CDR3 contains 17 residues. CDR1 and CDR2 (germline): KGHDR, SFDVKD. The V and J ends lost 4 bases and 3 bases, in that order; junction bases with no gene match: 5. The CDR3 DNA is TGTGCCACCAGTGACCCCGGACTAGCGGGAGACTACAATGAGCAGTTCTTC. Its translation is CATSDPGLAGDYNEQFF.

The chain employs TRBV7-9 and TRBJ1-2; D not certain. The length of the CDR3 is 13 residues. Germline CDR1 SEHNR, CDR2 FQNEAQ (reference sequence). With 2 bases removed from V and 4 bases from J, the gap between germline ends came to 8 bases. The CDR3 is CASSLRESYGYTF. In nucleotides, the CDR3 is TGTGCCAGCAGCTTAAGGGAGTCCTATGGCTACACCTTC.